The clone carrying this T cell receptor beta chain came up a few times. No antigen is known for it. This CDR3 contains 17 residues. V was pared by 5 bases and J by 1 base, with 7 bases of the junction left unmatched. From germline, CDR1 is KGHDR and CDR2 SFDVKD. This sample stems from a study of T cells in Graves' hyperthyroidism and ophthalmopathy. What was amplified from RNA transcripts were TCR beta CDR3 regions. The study used the HTBI primer set for a first-round RT-PCR of the TCR CDR3. MiXCR was run by TCRdb on the multiplex PCR reads, yielding one entry per CDR3 protein. The sample has almost 500,000 distinct CDR3 sequences, roughly 22% seen once. Findings of the study overall: Ophthalmopathy was predicted by the model a median of roughly 6.6 months ahead of onset. Blood samples included most of the expanded thyroid clonotypes exceeding 0.001.

The sequence came from a woman in her 70s with Graves' ophthalmopathy. Sequenced input: blood. The chain uses TRBV24-1 and TRBJ2-1, with 10 nucleotides matching TRBD2. CDR3 sequence reads: CATSATSGIGSYNEQFF. As DNA, the CDR3 is TGTGCCACCAGTGCTACTAGCGGGATAGGGTCCTACAATGAGCAGTTCTTC.